Included here is one TCR beta chain sequence, with context. What antigen it recognizes has not been identified. No clone much larger than this one lies a single base away; base qualities are absent. The data were taken from a study of blood T cell repertoires in COVID-19 (TCRdb year 2020). Notes on the research overall: Samples covering the acute and convalescent phases of COVID-19 were provided by collaborators in the United States, Italy and Spain. The material from the prospective study consisted of cDNA or gDNA derived from T cells, B-cell-depleted T cells, or PBMCs. Deeply sampled blood TCRbeta repertoires from subjects exposed to, actively infected with, or recovered from COVID-19 were included in the dataset. The repertoires were released in a freely available public database meant as a resource for research on the immune response to SARS-CoV-2. The samples were drawn from two sources: the first 160 participants of the ongoing ImmuneRACE study, and approximately 1,300 subjects contributed by 6 global collaborators. A de-identified subject ID, COVID-19 status, age in years and sex were almost always included in the sample metadata. HLA class I and class II types, where available, came from metadata supplied by the sample provider rather than from assay-based typing. Study-level results and caveats: The quantity of clinical and demographic metadata differed by source and by participant and was supplied without curation.

TCRbeta CDR3 regions were amplified from genomic DNA by means of the immunoSEQ Assay, a bias-controlled multiplex PCR. The source study handled its data this way. The number of nucleated cells in each sample was estimated from the amplification of reference gene primers within the assay. To quantify the absolute abundance of each unique TCRbeta CDR3 rearrangement, sequence reads were collapsed and filtered. For each sample, productive Simpson clonality was calculated by taking the square root of Simpson's diversity index across productive rearrangements. The table comes from immuneACCESS by way of TCRdb, which keeps in-frame sequences with V and J called. Part of the clones is missing from these tables; in studies checked, under half for an unresolved V gene and the rest for unknown reasons. The D gene and trimming were derived from the DNA, and the V and J assignments and clone size from that table. The sample table lists 23,000 or so clones, 80% to 90% of them with a count of one. The ten biggest clones cover approximately 9.7% of the sample.

The collaborating institutions used their own protocols to collect whole blood in K2EDTA tubes. For TCRbeta analysis, collaborators shipped samples in one of three forms: frozen whole blood, isolated PBMCs, or DNA extracted from either of those sample types. V lost 7 bases and J lost 0 bases; the stretch between them is 15 bases long. The CDR3 has 15 amino acids, counting the end cysteine and phenylalanine. The entry retains the CDR3 DNA only, 45 bases that are in frame from base 1. CDR1 and CDR2, looked up from the germline V gene, are SNHLY and FYNNEI. The rearranged chain carries TRBV2 and TRBJ1-1; the D gene cannot be resolved reliably. Sequencing was performed on peripheral blood. The sequence derives from a man between 65 and 85 years old with acute or convalescent COVID-19. For the CDR3, the sequence is CASMVRTSMNTEAFF. The DNA reads TGTGCCAGCATGGTCAGGACTAGCATGAACACTGAAGCTTTCTTT.